The 30 T cell receptor beta chains below all came from one sample that was sequenced in a study of graft-versus-host responses after intestinal transplantation. Profiled with immunoSEQ multiplex PCR; TCRdb holds only in-frame clones, not every one. The sample contains 77,000 or so clones, roughly 94% of which appear only once. Their antigen targets remain unknown. This specimen consisted of unstimulated CD8+ T cells sorted from spleen or lymph node cells, obtained before intestinal transplant. The receptors shown here come from a human donor who received an intestinal transplant.

Comments on this clone: Other DNA sequences in the same sample also yield this CDR3. The rearrangement links TRBV11-2 to TRBJ2-4; 8 nucleotides agree with TRBD1. This CDR3 has 14 residues. The germline V gene has CDR1 SGHAT and CDR2 FQNNGV. Trimming at V came to 3 bases and at J to 8 bases, leaving 6 bases not matched to a gene. CDR3: CASSFGQGADIQYF. CDR3 DNA sequence: TGTGCCAGCAGCTTCGGGCAGGGGGCAGACATTCAGTACTTC.

V and J are TRBV27 and TRBJ2-1; D not resolved. Germline assignment: CDR1 MNHEY and CDR2 SMNVEV (reference sequence). Trimming cost V 1 base and J 7 bases, with 2 bases left between them. The CDR3 length is 11 residues. CDR3 nucleotides: TGTGCCAGCAGTTTATGGAATGAGCAGTTCTTC. This translates into CASSLWNEQFF.

The chain recombines TRBV5-5 with TRBJ2-7; TRBD1 is a possible D gene (5 bases). Trimming shortened V by 5 bases and J by 2 bases, and 14 bases separated the two germline ends. The germline CDR1 and CDR2 sequences are SGHKS and YYEKEE (reference sequence). This CDR3 has 14 residues. CDR3 sequence: CASRNGADTYEQYF. The CDR3 DNA sequence: TGTGCCAGCAGAAATGGGGCGGACACCTACGAGCAGTACTTC.

This chain links TRBV29-1 with TRBJ2-1; 7 nucleotides match TRBD2. In germline, CDR1 is SQVTM, CDR2 ANQGSEA. The CDR3 has 20 residues. V lost 0 bases, J lost 1 base, and 18 bases stayed unmatched. In DNA form, the CDR3 reads TGCAGCGTTGAAGATCTCTCTTACAGGAACAGCGGGAAATCCTACAATGAGCAGTTCTTC. It encodes CSVEDLSYRNSGKSYNEQFF.

The rearrangement joins TRBV2 to TRBJ2-6; unclear D gene. Per the germline V gene, CDR1 is SNHLY and CDR2 is FYNNEI. This CDR3 is 18 amino acids long. The CDR3 is CASYPRAGALSGANVLTF. Here the CDR3 DNA reads TGTGCAAGCTATCCCCGGGCCGGAGCTCTCTCTGGGGCCAACGTCCTGACTTTC.

This clone was detected once. V gene TRBV4-1 combines with J gene TRBJ2-7; possibly TRBD2 for D (5 bases). The germline V and J ends were trimmed by 0 bases and 0 bases, with 12 bases remaining between them. The CDR3 extends over 16 amino acids. CDR1 and CDR2 from the germline V gene are MGHRA and YSYEKL. This chain's CDR3 is CASSQEGVRDSYEQYF. CDR3 nucleotide sequence: TGCGCCAGCAGCCAAGAGGGAGTTCGGGACTCCTACGAGCAGTACTTC.

The chain is built from TRBV15 and TRBJ1-5, with 7 bases identical to TRBD1. The CDR3 runs to 15 residues. Looked up from germline, CDR1 is LNHNV and CDR2 is YYDKDF (reference sequence). Trimming cost V 3 bases and J 4 bases; bases outside gene matches: 6. CDR3 protein: CATSRRTGLNQPQHF. CDR3 bases: TGTGCCACCAGCAGGAGGACAGGATTAAATCAGCCCCAGCATTTT.

This chain links TRBV5-6 with TRBJ2-1; tentative D call: TRBD2 (6 bases). Germline assignment: CDR1 SGHDT and CDR2 YYEEEE. V shed 2 bases and J shed 6 bases, with 21 bases lying between them. The CDR3 contains 17 residues. The CDR3 region has the DNA TGTGCCAGCAGCTTCGGGGCGGGATGGGGTTTGGGCAATGAGCAGTTCTTC. Its protein is CASSFGAGWGLGNEQFF. The full variable domain, in which reference TRBV5-6 and TRBJ2-1 provide the parts outside the CDR3, is DAGVTQSPTHLIKTRGQQVTLRCSPKSGHDTVSWYQQALGQGPQFIFQYYEEEERQRGNFPDRFSGHQFPNYSSELNVNALLLGDSALYLCASSFGAGWGLGNEQFFGPGTRLTVL.

The chain couples TRBV7-9 to TRBJ2-7; D is undetermined. V lost 5 bases, J lost 3 bases, and 8 bases lay in between. CDR1 is SEHNR, CDR2 FQNEAQ, per germline (reference sequence). The CDR3 totals 12 residues. The CDR3 nucleotides read TGTGCCAGCAGCCTAGACTTCTACGAGCAGTACTTC. As protein: CASSLDFYEQYF. The full variable domain, rest sourced from reference TRBV7-9 and TRBJ2-7, is DTGVSQNPRHKITKRGQNVTFRCDPISEHNRLYWYRQTLGQGPEFLTYFQNEAQLEKSRLLSDRFSAERPKGSFSTLEIQRTEQGDSAMYLCASSLDFYEQYFGPGTRLTVT.

The rearrangement joins TRBV9 to TRBJ2-5; 7 positions match TRBD1. Germline CDR1 SGDLS, CDR2 YYNGEE. Unmatched junction bases numbered 2, after V lost 2 bases and J lost 1 base. This CDR3 comprises 14 residues. In DNA form, the CDR3 reads TGTGCCAGCAGCGTGGGACAGTTCCAAGAGACCCAGTACTTC. Its translation is CASSVGQFQETQYF.

This chain links TRBV14 with TRBJ1-1; D ambiguous. This CDR3 comprises 11 residues. The V and J ends lost 1 base and 6 bases respectively, with 3 bases between them. CDR1 and CDR2 (germline): SGHDN, FVKESK. CDR3: CASSQGAEAFF. The CDR3 DNA is TGTGCCAGCAGCCAAGGCGCTGAAGCTTTCTTT. The full variable domain, rest sourced from reference TRBV14 and TRBJ1-1, is EAGVTQFPSHSVIEKGQTVTLRCDPISGHDNLYWYRRVMGKEIKFLLHFVKESKQDESGMPNNRFLAERTGGTYSTLKVQPAELEDSGVYFCASSQGAEAFFGQGTRLTVV.

V usage is TRBV9 and J usage is TRBJ1-3; D not resolved. Per germline, CDR1 SGDLS and CDR2 YYNGEE. V shed 2 bases and J shed 0 bases, with 6 bases lying between them. This CDR3 spans 14 amino acids. The CDR3 sequence: CASSVSSSGNTIYF. CDR3 nucleotide sequence: TGTGCCAGCAGCGTTTCTAGCTCTGGAAACACCATATATTTT.

The gene calls are TRBV5-1 and TRBJ1-1; the D gene is possibly TRBD1 (6 bases). The germline V gene has CDR1 SGHRS and CDR2 YFSETQ. The CDR3 totals 15 residues. With 4 bases removed from V and 0 bases from J, the gap between germline ends came to 13 bases. The CDR3 sequence is CASSITGHLNTEAFF. In DNA, the CDR3 is TGCGCCAGCAGCATCACGGGACACCTGAACACTGAAGCTTTCTTT.

The chain links TRBV5-6 to TRBJ2-1; TRBD2 might be the D (5 bases). CDR1 and CDR2 (germline): SGHDT, YYEEEE. Trimming cost V 4 bases and J 8 bases, with 16 bases left between them. The CDR3 sequence is 14 residues long. The DNA of the CDR3 is TGTGCCAGCAGCCTGGACCTCCGCGGGTATGAGCAGTTCTTC. It translates to CASSLDLRGYEQFF.

The chain uses TRBV13 and TRBJ2-5; D gene ambiguous. This CDR3 is 18 amino acids long. The germline CDR1 and CDR2 sequences are PRHDT and FYEKMQ (reference sequence). Deletions cut 2 bases from V and 0 bases from J, with 19 bases between. CDR3 sequence reads: CASSLFGTARPYQETQYF. Here the CDR3 DNA reads TGTGCCAGCAGCTTATTCGGAACAGCGAGACCGTACCAAGAGACCCAGTACTTC.

The chain links TRBV4-1 to TRBJ2-7; weak D call: TRBD2 (5 bases). Germline V gene sequence: CDR1 MGHRA, CDR2 YSYEKL. The CDR3 totals 15 residues. Trimming cost V 2 bases and J 0 bases, with 11 bases left between them. The CDR3 reads CASSQPKAASYEQYF. The CDR3 DNA reads as TGCGCCAGCAGCCAACCCAAAGCGGCCTCCTACGAGCAGTACTTC.

V is TRBV9 and J is TRBJ2-2, with TRBD2 matching over 9 bases. CDR1 SGDLS and CDR2 YYNGEE come from the germline V gene. The CDR3 consists of 16 residues. Germline trimming cut 0 bases from V and 7 bases from J; bases unmatched to any gene: 7. CDR3 protein: CASSVGLAGRVGELFF. The DNA of the CDR3 is TGTGCCAGCAGCGTAGGGCTAGCGGGAAGGGTCGGGGAGCTGTTTTTT. The full variable domain, in which reference TRBV9 and TRBJ2-2 provide the parts outside the CDR3, is DSGVTQTPKHLITATGQRVTLRCSPRSGDLSVYWYQQSLDQGLQFLIQYYNGEERAKGNILERFSAQQFPDLHSELNLSSLELGDSALYFCASSVGLAGRVGELFFGEGSRLTVL.

This sequence joins TRBV9 and TRBJ1-5; TRBD1 is a possible D gene (5 bases). The CDR3 sequence is 18 residues long. Deletions cut 2 bases from V and 0 bases from J, with 18 bases between. Germline CDR1 and CDR2: SGDLS and YYNGEE. The CDR3: CASSVGEGTGDSNQPQHF. CDR3 sequence (DNA): TGTGCCAGCAGCGTCGGGGAAGGTACAGGAGATAGCAATCAGCCCCAGCATTTT.

Turning to this clone: One end of the junction is discordant with germline, which a read error may explain. Here the CDR3 DNA reads TGTGCCACCAGCACCCACCCGGGCCCGGGATGGATACAAGGGACCCAGTACTTC. It specifies CATSTHPGPGWIQGTQYF. The gene calls are TRBV15 and TRBJ2-5; D may be TRBD2 (5 bases). Looked up from germline, CDR1 is LNHNV and CDR2 is YYDKDF (reference sequence). The CDR3 runs 18 residues.

This rearrangement joins TRBV5-4 to TRBJ2-7; the match to TRBD1 covers 8 bases. The CDR3 is 16 residues long. The trim removed 1 base at V and 1 base at J, leaving 7 bases unmatched. From germline, CDR1 is SGHNT and CDR2 YYREEE (reference sequence). CDR3 residues: CASSLTAGGGSYEQYF. The DNA of the CDR3 is TGTGCCAGCAGCTTGACGGCAGGGGGCGGGTCCTACGAGCAGTACTTC.

The chain carries TRBV28 and TRBJ2-3; weak D call: TRBD2 (5 bases). Looked up from germline, CDR1 is MDHEN and CDR2 is SYDVKM. The CDR3 totals 15 residues. V lost 2 bases, J lost 2 bases, and 11 bases lay in between. CDR3: CASSLGSDFTDTQYF. CDR3 bases: TGTGCCAGCAGTTTAGGTAGCGACTTCACAGATACGCAGTATTTT. The full variable domain, its missing parts supplied by reference TRBV28 and TRBJ2-3, is DVKVTQSSRYLVKRTGEKVFLECVQDMDHENMFWYRQDPGLGLRLIYFSYDVKMKEKGDIPEGYSVSREKKERFSLILESASTNQTSMYLCASSLGSDFTDTQYFGPGTRLTVL.

This sequence joins TRBV5-1 and TRBJ2-1; 12 nucleotides agree with TRBD2. The CDR3 length is 16 residues. Germline loops: CDR1 SGHRS, CDR2 YFSETQ. The junction had 5 bases not matched to a gene; V was cut back by 0 bases and J by 7 bases. CDR3 sequence reads: CASSLELAGGGNEQFF. Written as DNA, the CDR3 is TGCGCCAGCAGCTTGGAACTAGCGGGAGGTGGGAATGAGCAGTTCTTC.

The chain couples TRBV7-8 to TRBJ2-7; TRBD2 aligns across 7 bases. The length of the CDR3 is 15 residues. Unmatched junction bases numbered 3, after V lost 1 base and J lost 0 bases. Germline V CDR1 and CDR2: SGHVS, FQNEAQ. The CDR3 region has the DNA TGTGCCAGCAGCTTAGGAGGGAGGGCCTCCTACGAGCAGTACTTC. It specifies CASSLGGRASYEQYF.

The chain carries TRBV7-7 and TRBJ2-7; TRBD2 matches 12 bases. The CDR3 totals 15 residues. The V and J ends lost 1 base and 4 bases, in that order; junction bases with no gene match: 2. CDR1 is SSHAT and CDR2 is FNYEAQ in the germline V gene (reference sequence). CDR3 region: CASSLGTSGTYEQYF. CDR3 bases: TGTGCCAGCAGCTTAGGGACTAGCGGGACGTACGAGCAGTACTTC.

The V and J genes are TRBV5-6 and TRBJ1-5; maybe TRBD1 (6 bases). V lost 4 bases to trimming and J lost 3 bases, with 8 bases between them. The CDR3 length is 13 residues. The germline CDR1 and CDR2 sequences are SGHDT and YYEEEE. The CDR3 loop reads CASSPGDNQPQHF. The CDR3, as DNA: TGTGCCAGCAGCCCAGGGGACAATCAGCCCCAGCATTTT.

This chain uses TRBV7-3 with TRBJ2-5; 10 positions match TRBD1. CDR1 is SGHTA and CDR2 is FQGTGA in the germline V gene. The CDR3 has 15 amino acids. The V and J ends lost 3 bases and 3 bases, in that order; junction bases with no gene match: 4. The CDR3 nucleotides read TGTGCCAGCAGCTTGCTCGGGACAGGGGAAGAGACCCAGTACTTC. Its protein product is CASSLLGTGEETQYF. Filled out from reference TRBV7-3 and TRBJ2-5, the complete variable domain reads GAGVSQTPSNKVTEKGKYVELRCDPISGHTALYWYRQSLGQGPEFLIYFQGTGAADDSGLPNDRFFAVRPEGSVSTLKIQRTERGDSAVYLCASSLLGTGEETQYFGPGTRLLVL.

J is TRBJ2-7 and V is TRBV9; a possible D gene is TRBD2 (6 bases). This CDR3 has 14 residues. Germline V CDR1 and CDR2: SGDLS, YYNGEE. V lost 2 bases to trimming and J lost 5 bases, with 14 bases between them. CDR3 residues: CASSVLAGTNEQYF. In nucleotides, the CDR3 is TGTGCCAGCAGCGTCCTTGCGGGGACCAACGAGCAGTACTTC.

The rearrangement links TRBV12-1 to TRBJ2-2; the table's D gene call, TRBD1, was not cross checked with the DNA. TRBV12-1 is termed a pseudogene. The CDR3 is 16 amino acids. CDR3: CASSFPPDSLGGELFF. CDR3 sequence (DNA): TGTGCCAGCAGCTTTCCCCCGGACAGTCTTGGAGGGGAGCTGTTTTTT.

The chain has TRBV28 and TRBJ2-5, with 7 bases matching TRBD1. From germline, CDR1 is MDHEN and CDR2 SYDVKM. V was pared by 6 bases and J by 5 bases, with 9 bases of the junction left unmatched. This CDR3 spans 14 amino acids. The CDR3 sequence is CASSPDRVLETQYF. Here the CDR3 DNA reads TGTGCCAGCAGCCCCGACAGGGTTCTGGAGACCCAGTACTTC.

The J gene is TRBJ1-6, the V gene TRBV7-2; D ambiguous. The CDR3 contains 15 residues. Trimming shortened V by 1 base and J by 5 bases, and 9 bases separated the two germline ends. Germline V gene data show CDR1 as SGHTA and CDR2 as FQGNSA. The CDR3: CASSLGQKNNSPLHF. The CDR3 nucleotides are TGTGCCAGCAGCTTAGGGCAGAAAAATAATTCACCCCTCCACTTT. Supplemented by reference TRBV7-2 and TRBJ1-6, the full variable domain reads GAGVSQSPSNKVTEKGKDVELRCDPISGHTALYWYRQSLGQGLEFLIYFQGNSAPDKSGLPSDRFSAERTGGSVSTLTIQRTQQEDSAVYLCASSLGQKNNSPLHFGNGTRLTVT.